Following are 14 T cell receptor beta chains from one sample sequenced in a study of blood T cell repertoires in COVID-19. Clones were read by immunoSEQ multiplex PCR, and TCRdb kept only the in-frame ones, dropping some. The sample holds roughly 250,000 clones, 75% to 90% seen once. The sample was PBMCs or T cells enriched from blood (not recorded which). These receptors were taken from a woman aged 35 to 49 who had been exposed to COVID-19.

The V gene is TRBV11-3, the J gene TRBJ1-1; 8 bases align to TRBD1. Germline-derived CDR1 and CDR2 are SGHNT and YENEEA. The CDR3 has 15 residues. V dropped 2 bases and J dropped 1; count of bases not matched to a gene: 3. CDR3 DNA: TGTGCCAGCAGCTTACGGGACAGGAAGAACACTGAAGCTTTCTTT. This gives the protein CASSLRDRKNTEAFF.

CDR3 sequence (DNA): TGTGCCAGCAGCTTACTCGACAGCTATGGCTACACCTTC. This gives the protein CASSLLDSYGYTF. V and J are TRBV7-2 and TRBJ1-2; tentatively, D is TRBD1 (5 bases). The CDR3 contains 13 residues. Germline V gene sequence: CDR1 SGHTA, CDR2 FQGNSA. Trimming shortened V by 2 bases and J by 4 bases, and 8 bases separated the two germline ends.

The rearrangement links TRBV24-1 to TRBJ2-5; D may be TRBD1 (6 bases). This CDR3 region has 15 residues. The germline V and J ends were trimmed by 2 bases and 2 bases, with 11 bases remaining between them. CDR1 and CDR2 from the germline V gene are KGHDR and SFDVKD. CDR3 DNA: TGTGCCACCAGTGATTATACAGGGCTTCAAGAGACCCAGTACTTC. Its protein is CATSDYTGLQETQYF.

This chain links TRBV28 with TRBJ1-4, with D maybe TRBD1 (6 bases). Trimming left V 4 bases short and J 2 bases short, with 8 bases between. Germline V gene data show CDR1 as MDHEN and CDR2 as SYDVKM. This CDR3 is built from 14 residues. CDR3 in amino acids: CASSYQGTNEKLFF. The CDR3 DNA reads as TGTGCCAGCAGTTATCAGGGGACTAATGAAAAACTGTTTTTT.

V and J are TRBV2 and TRBJ2-7, with a weak D call TRBD1 (6 bases). Germline V gene data show CDR1 as SNHLY and CDR2 as FYNNEI. The CDR3 is 13 residues long. V was cut by 8 bases and J by 3 bases, with 14 bases left in between. The CDR3 bases are TGTGCCAGCGCCCCAGGGGATGGCTACGAGCAGTACGTC. As protein: CASAPGDGYEQYV.

This chain uses TRBV5-6 with TRBJ2-7, with D possibly being TRBD2 (6 bases). The CDR3 length is 17 residues. Trimming took 5 bases from V and 7 from J, leaving 28 bases between them. Germline values: CDR1 SGHDT, CDR2 YYEEEE. The CDR3: CASRYNSRDFLGREQYV. The CDR3 DNA is TGTGCCAGCAGGTATAATTCCCGGGACTTTCTGGGGCGGGAGCAGTACGTC.

J is TRBJ1-2 and V is TRBV7-9; the D gene is possibly TRBD1 (5 bases). Trimming removed 1 base at V and 3 bases at J, with 6 bases between. Germline V gene sequence: CDR1 SEHNR, CDR2 FQNEAQ (reference sequence). CDR3 length: 13 residues. CDR3 in amino acids: CASSLVGDYGYTF. In nucleotides, the CDR3 is TGTGCCAGCAGCTTAGTAGGGGACTATGGCTACACCTTC.

This chain uses TRBV6-5 with TRBJ1-2, with D tentatively TRBD1 (5 bases). Germline CDR1 MNHEY, CDR2 SVGAGI. This CDR3 is 15 amino acids long. V was clipped by 2 bases and J by 2 bases, with 12 bases between them. In DNA form, the CDR3 reads TGTGCCAGCAGTTACAGGGCAAGGGGCAACTATGGCTACACCTTC. This encodes CASSYRARGNYGYTF.

V gene TRBV10-3 combines with J gene TRBJ1-1; the D is unclear. This CDR3 has 10 amino acids. Germline lookup yields CDR1 ENHRY and CDR2 SYGVKD. V dropped 7 bases and J dropped 8 bases, with 8 bases sitting between them. CDR3 in DNA: TGTGCCATCACCTCTTCCGAAGCTTTCTTT. As protein: CAITSSEAFF.

A word on this clone: This CDR3 is missing its conserved last phenylalanine or tryptophan, likely due to a read error. No DNA is shown, since the ends of the CDR3 on it are uncertain; the CDR3 is the one TCRdb lists. The J gene is TRBJ1-2, the V gene TRBV7-9. The CDR3 sequence runs 12 residues, both termini included. Looked up from germline, CDR1 is SEHNR and CDR2 is FQNEAQ (reference sequence). The CDR3 region is CASSFAEEWLML.

J is TRBJ2-5 and V is TRBV28; D possibly corresponds to TRBD1 (5 bases). This CDR3 comprises 12 residues. Germline loops: CDR1 MDHEN, CDR2 SYDVKM. V shed 8 bases and J shed 1 base, with 8 bases lying between them. CDR3 nucleotides: TGTGCCAGCGAGACAGCCCAAGAGACCCAGTACTTC. This gives the protein CASETAQETQYF.

The chain couples TRBV4-3 to TRBJ1-4, with 8 bases fitting TRBD1. The CDR3 has 15 residues. Trimming took 4 bases from V and 7 from J; bases not matched to a gene: 8. Germline CDR1 is LGHNA and CDR2 is YSLEER. The CDR3 region is CASSLWTGQTEKLFF. CDR3 DNA sequence: TGCGCCAGCAGCCTATGGACAGGGCAAACTGAAAAACTGTTTTTT.

The CDR3 DNA sequence: TGTGCCAGCAACAATTTGGGACAGGGCTCCTACAATGAGCAGTTCTTC. Protein sequence: CASNNLGQGSYNEQFF. V is TRBV28 and J is TRBJ2-1; TRBD1 matches at 9 bases. The V gene's germline CDR1 is MDHEN and CDR2 SYDVKM. The length of the CDR3 is 16 residues. J was trimmed by 0 bases and V by 7 bases; bases with no gene match: 7.

The J gene is TRBJ2-3, the V gene TRBV28; no reliable D call. The V gene's germline CDR1 is MDHEN and CDR2 SYDVKM. Deletions cut 6 bases from V and 3 bases from J, with 7 bases between. The CDR3 covers 12 residues. This chain's CDR3 is CASRIQTDTQYF. CDR3 nucleotide sequence: TGTGCCAGCAGAATTCAAACAGATACGCAGTATTTT.